The next 6 T cell receptor beta chains were all read from a single sample in a study of blood T cell repertoires in COVID-19. Produced via immunoSEQ multiplex PCR; TCRdb's table is partial and in-frame only. The data contain nearly 300,000 clones, 70% to 85% of them singletons. The sample taken for sequencing was peripheral blood. The receptors were sampled from a human donor with COVID-19, enrolled during active disease. The donor label of this sample is uncertain.

The V gene is TRBV4-1, the J gene TRBJ2-3; 9 bases match TRBD2. Looked up from germline, CDR1 is MGHRA and CDR2 is YSYEKL. This CDR3 is built from 16 residues. V lost 4 bases, J lost 6 bases, and 11 bases stayed unmatched. This chain's CDR3 is CASSPLGGRASDTQYF. CDR3 nucleotides: TGCGCCAGCAGCCCGCTAGGCGGGAGGGCCTCGGATACGCAGTATTTT.

The CDR3 nucleotides are TGTGCCAGCAGTTTATTTCGGCAAGAGACCCAGTACTTC. Translating gives CASSLFRQETQYF. The chain has TRBV27 and TRBJ2-5, with no clear D. Germline V gene lookup returns CDR1 MNHEY and CDR2 SMNVEV (reference sequence). Trimming removed 1 base from V and 2 bases from J, with 5 bases in between. This CDR3 spans 13 amino acids.

The V and J genes are TRBV7-2 and TRBJ2-7; the D gene is possibly TRBD1 (5 bases). With 7 bases removed from V and 1 base from J, the gap between germline ends came to 11 bases. Germline V gene lookup returns CDR1 SGHTA and CDR2 FQGNSA. There are 13 residues in the CDR3. In DNA, the CDR3 is TGTGCCAGCAACTTGGGGCGATCCTACGAGCAGTACTTC. This gives the protein CASNLGRSYEQYF.

The chain couples TRBV5-1 to TRBJ1-4; the match to TRBD1 covers 8 bases. Germline trimming cut 3 bases from V and 1 base from J; bases unmatched to any gene: 8. CDR1 is SGHRS, CDR2 YFSETQ, per germline. The CDR3 loop spans 17 amino acids. CDR3 protein: CASSWTGQGGTNEKLFF. The CDR3, as DNA: TGCGCCAGCAGCTGGACAGGGCAGGGTGGAACTAATGAAAAACTGTTTTTT.

The V and J genes are TRBV7-2 and TRBJ2-1; maybe TRBD1 (6 bases). Trimming left V 5 bases short and J 0 bases short, with 11 bases between. The CDR3 extends over 15 amino acids. Germline V CDR1 and CDR2: SGHTA, FQGNSA. The CDR3 DNA reads TGTGCCAGCAGCAAAGGGGGTCCCTCCTACAATGAGCAGTTCTTC. This sequence encodes CASSKGGPSYNEQFF.

The rearrangement uses TRBV28 and TRBJ1-4; 10 positions match TRBD1. Germline V gives CDR1 MDHEN, CDR2 SYDVKM. The CDR3 totals 15 residues. V shed 6 bases and J 8 bases; nucleotides not matched to a gene: 9. The CDR3 region has the DNA TGTGCCAGCAGGGGAGCCGAGACAGGGGGCGAAAAACTGTTTTTT. This codes for CASRGAETGGEKLFF. Looking up the rest from reference TRBV28 and TRBJ1-4 gives the full variable domain: DVKVTQSSRYLVKRTGEKVFLECVQDMDHENMFWYRQDPGLGLRLIYFSYDVKMKEKGDIPEGYSVSREKKERFSLILESASTNQTSMYLCASRGAETGGEKLFFGSGTQLSVL.